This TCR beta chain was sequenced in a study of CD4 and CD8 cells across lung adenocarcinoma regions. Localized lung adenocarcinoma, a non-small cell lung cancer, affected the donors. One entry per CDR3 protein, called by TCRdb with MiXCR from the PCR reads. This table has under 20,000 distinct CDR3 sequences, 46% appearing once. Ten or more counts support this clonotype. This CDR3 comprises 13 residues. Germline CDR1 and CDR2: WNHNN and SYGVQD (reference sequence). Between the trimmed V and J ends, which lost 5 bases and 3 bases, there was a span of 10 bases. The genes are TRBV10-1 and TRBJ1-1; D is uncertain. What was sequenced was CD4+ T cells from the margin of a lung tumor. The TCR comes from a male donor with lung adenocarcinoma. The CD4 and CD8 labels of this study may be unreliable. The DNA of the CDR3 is TGCGCCAGCAGTCCAAGGTCGGACACTGAAGCTTTCTTT. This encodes CASSPRSDTEAFF.